This T cell receptor beta chain was profiled in a study of early T cells in non-severe SARS-CoV-2 infection (dated by TCRdb to the early 2020s). The study in broad terms: Bulk RNA from unsorted whole blood was used for TCR sequencing, so alpha and beta chains could not be paired. The paper as a whole reports these results and caveats: Matching against VDJdb was skewed toward anti-spike CD8 responses, likely underestimated virus-specific expansions, and missed private and CD4 specificities.

The receptor library was made with 5' RACE. TCRdb records NextSeq 500 as the sequencer. The TCR library protocol attached unique molecular identifiers to individual cDNA molecules to correct for sequencing error and PCR bias. Both TCR alpha and beta chains were sequenced, and tight co-correlation was observed between alpha and beta sequence abundances in each sample. In the authors' own workflow: Decombinator V4 was used to annotate the V gene, J gene and CDR3 of the TCR sequences. TCRs were defined as expanded if a significant change between any two time points was detected under a Poisson model with p below 0.0001. TCR abundances were normalised to the total number of TCRs sequenced in each sample and reported as counts per million. TRAV1-2 paired with TRAJ12, TRAJ20 or TRAJ33 defined MAIT TCRs, while TRAV10 paired with TRAJ18 defined iNKT TCRs. VDJdb, accessed 1 November 2021, was searched for CMV, EBV and SARS-CoV-2 annotated TCRs, excluding TCRs annotated for multiple antigens. TCRdb cleaned the public reads at Q25 with fastp, built clones with MiXCR and kept in-frame beta chains. Identical CDR3 proteins give one entry, which carries the most common genes and DNA. The V and J calls, along with clone size, are taken from TCRdb and not from the paper's own processing. Present in this sample are about 60,000 distinct CDR3 sequences, approximately 5.6% of which were seen just once. Roughly 7.1% of the sample rests with the top ten.

V is shortened by 6 bases, J by 9 bases, and the region joining them spans 17 bases. The CDR3 runs 13 residues from the cysteine to the phenylalanine. The kept DNA is CDR3 alone, 39 bases in frame from the first base. CDR1 and CDR2 (SNHLY, FYNNEI) derive from the germline V gene. This was a case-control study nested in a cohort of healthcare workers in London, UK, who had nasopharyngeal swab PCR tests and blood samples taken every week. Healthcare workers were enrolled in the week of the UK lockdown, from 23 to 31 March 2020, and were followed every week for up to roughly 16 weeks. This clonotype was recorded many times. No cognate antigen has been identified for it. No much larger clonotype is one base removed from it; base qualities were not supplied.

Sequenced input: whole blood. This clonotype originated in an adult who was a healthcare worker with PCR-confirmed SARS-CoV-2 infection or an uninfected control (not recorded which). The chain joins TRBV2 to TRBJ2-5, with an unclear D gene assignment. The nucleotides read TGTGCCAGCAGGGAGCTCCCGACTGCGGCCCAGTACTTC. Its coded protein is CASRELPTAAQYF.